This entry lists 27 T cell receptor beta chains sequenced from one sample in a study of blood T cell repertoires in COVID-19 (dated by TCRdb to 2018 to 2021). Library preparation was by the immunoSEQ multiplex PCR assay. What TCRdb holds here is the immuneACCESS table cut down to in-frame rearrangements. Part of the clones is not present; checked against another copy, under half of the missing clones reflect an unresolved V gene, and the others are unexplained. This sample has roughly 56,000 clones in its table, and around four fifths of those were observed once. Jointly, the top ten make up around 5% of the sample. Specimen: peripheral blood. The receptors shown here come from a man in his sixties or seventies with acute or convalescent COVID-19.

The chain uses TRBV2 and TRBJ2-5; a weak D match, TRBD2 (5 bases). V gave up 4 bases and J gave up 5 bases, with 14 bases separating them. CDR3 length: 14 residues. Looked up from germline, CDR1 is SNHLY and CDR2 is FYNNEI. This CDR3 is CASSGITSGETQYF. The DNA for the CDR3 is TGTGCCAGCAGTGGAATCACCTCGGGGGAGACCCAGTACTTC. The full variable domain, in which reference TRBV2 and TRBJ2-5 provide the parts outside the CDR3, is EPEVTQTPSHQVTQMGQEVILRCVPISNHLYFYWYRQILGQKVEFLVSFYNNEISEKSEIFDDQFSVERPDGSNFTLKIRSTKLEDSAMYFCASSGITSGETQYFGPGTRLLVL.

The J gene is TRBJ1-4, the V gene TRBV6-5, with TRBD1 matching 8 bases. V was clipped by 0 bases and J by 6 bases; unmatched bases: 3. Germline V gene sequence: CDR1 MNHEY, CDR2 SVGAGI. This CDR3 has 15 residues. CDR3 nucleotide sequence: TGTGCCAGCAGTTACTCAACAGGGGGTTATGAAAAACTGTTTTTT. It codes for CASSYSTGGYEKLFF.

The CDR3 sequence is CAISLTGGISPLHF. The CDR3 DNA follows: TGTGCCATCTCGCTGACAGGGGGTATTTCACCCCTCCACTTT. This sequence joins TRBV6-5 and TRBJ1-6, with 9 bases aligning to TRBD1. Per the germline V gene, CDR1 is MNHEY and CDR2 is SVGAGI. The V and J ends lost 10 bases and 9 bases, in that order; junction bases with no gene match: 10. This CDR3 is 14 amino acids long.

As concerns this clone: Within the sample, other DNA sequences also encode this same CDR3. J is TRBJ2-1 and V is TRBV27; D possibly corresponds to TRBD1 (5 bases). V dropped 1 base and J dropped 8 bases, with 6 bases sitting between them. CDR3 length equals 12 residues. Germline lookup yields CDR1 MNHEY and CDR2 SMNVEV (reference sequence). Here the CDR3 DNA reads TGTGCCAGCAGTTTATTAGGGGATGAGCAGTTCTTC. Translated, it gives CASSLLGDEQFF.

The V gene is TRBV5-5, the J gene TRBJ2-2; D gene ambiguous. Germline V gene data show CDR1 as SGHKS and CDR2 as YYEKEE (reference sequence). CDR3 size: 16 residues. V was trimmed by 2 bases and J by 0 bases, leaving 11 bases between them. CDR3 nucleotides: TGTGCCAGCAGCTTAAGGAGCGTATCGAACACCGGGGAGCTGTTTTTT. Residues: CASSLRSVSNTGELFF. Full variable domain (missing parts from reference TRBV5-5 and TRBJ2-2): DAGVTQSPTHLIKTRGQQVTLRCSPISGHKSVSWYQQVLGQGPQFIFQYYEKEERGRGNFPDRFSARQFPNYSSELNVNALLLGDSALYLCASSLRSVSNTGELFFGEGSRLTVL.

The genes are TRBV28 and TRBJ2-1; 10 bases map to TRBD2. Germline CDR1 MDHEN, CDR2 SYDVKM. The CDR3 consists of 18 residues. The V gene end was trimmed by 1 base and the J gene end by 4 bases; junction bases not matched to a gene: 10. The CDR3 nucleotides are TGTGCCAGCAGTTTATATACTAGCGGGGTCCCTTTATACAATGAGCAGTTCTTC. This gives the protein CASSLYTSGVPLYNEQFF.

The rearrangement uses TRBV28 and TRBJ1-1, with D maybe TRBD1 (5 bases). Looked up from germline, CDR1 is MDHEN and CDR2 is SYDVKM. Trimming cost V 7 bases and J 6 bases, with 15 bases left between them. CDR3 length equals 13 residues. The CDR3 region is CASIYKAGSEAFF. As DNA, the CDR3 is TGTGCCAGCATCTACAAAGCAGGGTCTGAAGCTTTCTTT.

This clone was recorded only once. The chain employs TRBV5-1 and TRBJ1-2; 10 nucleotides align to TRBD1. This CDR3 is built from 13 residues. V lost 3 bases to trimming and J lost 4 bases; unmatched junction nucleotides: 0. The germline V gene encodes CDR1 SGHRS and CDR2 YFSETQ. The CDR3 DNA follows: TGCGCCAGCAGCTGGACAGGGGGCTATGGCTACACCTTC. This translates into CASSWTGGYGYTF.

The rearrangement uses TRBV7-9 and TRBJ2-1, with 12 bases that match TRBD2. V shed 7 bases and J 6 bases; nucleotides not matched to a gene: 4. The CDR3 is 14 amino acids. Germline CDR1 reads SEHNR; CDR2 reads FQNEAQ (reference sequence). The CDR3 is CASTLTSGGNEQFF. DNA for the CDR3: TGTGCCAGCACCTTGACTAGCGGGGGCAATGAGCAGTTCTTC.

The chain joins TRBV10-3 to TRBJ1-2; 8 nucleotides line up with TRBD1. Germline V gene data show CDR1 as ENHRY and CDR2 as SYGVKD. The CDR3 is made up of 13 amino acids. Trimming cost V 4 bases and J 6 bases; bases outside gene matches: 4. CDR3 sequence: CAISGQGFDGYTF. The CDR3 DNA is TGTGCCATCAGTGGACAGGGGTTTGATGGCTACACCTTC.

In its sample, this clone was seen a few times. The rearrangement joins TRBV4-1 to TRBJ2-7; TRBD1 aligns across 8 bases. CDR3 size: 18 residues. Germline V gene data show CDR1 as MGHRA and CDR2 as YSYEKL. V gave up 1 base and J gave up 0 bases; unmatched junction bases: 11. CDR3 sequence: CASSQVFRDRQSSYEQYF. CDR3 DNA: TGCGCCAGCAGCCAAGTTTTCCGGGACAGGCAGAGCTCCTACGAGCAGTACTTC.

The chain joins TRBV5-1 to TRBJ2-3, with 8 bases matching TRBD1. This CDR3 contains 15 residues. Germline V lookup: CDR1 SGHRS, CDR2 YFSETQ. V shed 0 bases and J 4 bases; nucleotides not matched to a gene: 4. CDR3 nucleotide sequence: TGCGCCAGCAGCTTGGCCTCAGGGGGCCCAGATACGCAGTATTTT. It translates to CASSLASGGPDTQYF.

This rearrangement joins TRBV7-9 to TRBJ1-1; a weak D match, TRBD1 (5 bases). Germline V gives CDR1 SEHNR, CDR2 FQNEAQ (reference sequence). The CDR3 contains 14 residues. V was trimmed by 5 bases and J by 1 base, leaving 11 bases between them. CDR3 residues: CASSLDGGNTEAFF. The CDR3 DNA is TGTGCCAGCAGCCTCGACGGGGGGAACACTGAAGCTTTCTTT.

The table lists this clone with a few counts. The V call is TRBV4-2, the J call TRBJ1-5; no clear D. Deletions cut 1 base from V and 0 bases from J, with 7 bases between. Germline CDR1 and CDR2: LGHNA and YNFKEQ. This CDR3 region has 15 residues. Here the CDR3 reads CASSQVRSSNQPQHF. The CDR3 DNA follows: TGTGCCAGCAGCCAAGTGCGGTCTAGCAATCAGCCCCAGCATTTT.

The V and J genes are TRBV2 and TRBJ1-1, with no clear D. The length of the CDR3 is 14 residues. V shed 7 bases and J shed 2 bases, with 14 bases lying between them. The germline V gene encodes CDR1 SNHLY and CDR2 FYNNEI. In DNA form, the CDR3 reads TGTGCCAGCATAGAAGAGGAGATTAACACTGAAGCTTTCTTT. This sequence encodes CASIEEEINTEAFF.

The chain has TRBV6-1 and TRBJ1-4; 7 bases are shared with TRBD1. The germline gives CDR1 MNHNS, CDR2 SASEGT. This CDR3 has 15 amino acids. The V segment lost 3 bases and the J segment 6 bases; nucleotides outside the gene matches: 7. The CDR3 nucleotides read TGTGCCAGCAGTGAGCATACAGGGGCGCATGAAAAACTGTTTTTT. This gives the protein CASSEHTGAHEKLFF.

DNA of the CDR3: TGTGCCAGCAGCCCTACCGGAGCGGGGGATACAGATACGCAGTATTTT. Translating gives CASSPTGAGDTDTQYF. The chain carries TRBV3-1 (or the pseudogene TRBV3-2) and TRBJ2-3; 8 nucleotides match TRBD2. Germline trimming cut 4 bases from V and 3 bases from J; bases unmatched to any gene: 9. The CDR3 is made up of 16 amino acids. Germline loops: CDR1 LGHDT, CDR2 YNNKEL (reference sequence).

This clone was seen a single time. J is TRBJ2-1 and V is TRBV5-1, with TRBD2 matching over 9 bases. Germline V gives CDR1 SGHRS, CDR2 YFSETQ. The CDR3 is made up of 15 amino acids. V lost 4 bases to trimming and J lost 3 bases; unmatched junction nucleotides: 5. The CDR3 region is CASSGSGGNYNEQFF. As DNA, the CDR3 is TGCGCCAGCAGCGGGAGCGGGGGGAACTACAATGAGCAGTTCTTC.

There are a few counts of this clone. This chain connects TRBV2 to TRBJ1-1, with D possibly matching TRBD1 (6 bases). Trimming took 6 bases from V and 1 from J, leaving 9 bases between them. This CDR3 comprises 13 residues. CDR1 is SNHLY and CDR2 is FYNNEI in the germline V gene. The CDR3 loop reads CASRVTGNTEAFF. CDR3 DNA: TGTGCCAGCAGGGTGACAGGGAACACTGAAGCTTTCTTT.

The CDR3 DNA is TGTGCCAGCTCTCAATCAGGGATGAACACTGAAGCTTTCTTT. This gives the protein CASSQSGMNTEAFF. The chain has TRBV18 and TRBJ1-1; possibly TRBD1 for D (5 bases). This CDR3 spans 14 amino acids. V lost 6 bases and J 0 bases, leaving 11 bases between the germline ends. Per germline, CDR1 KGHSH and CDR2 LQKENI.

This chain links TRBV12-3 or TRBV12-4 with TRBJ2-7; unclear D gene. Trimming cost V 4 bases and J 0 bases, with 4 bases left between them. The CDR3 extends over 12 amino acids. CDR3 DNA: TGTGCCAGCAGTTCCCTCTCCTACGAGCAGTACTTC. It translates to CASSSLSYEQYF.

The J gene is TRBJ2-6, the V gene TRBV5-1, with D possibly being TRBD1 (7 bases). The CDR3 has 17 residues. Germline values: CDR1 SGHRS, CDR2 YFSETQ. Trimming removed 4 bases from V and 0 bases from J, with 14 bases in between. For the CDR3, the DNA is TGCGCCAGCAGCCCGCCAGGGGGACTCTCTGGGGCCAACGTCCTGACTTTC. Its protein product is CASSPPGGLSGANVLTF.

The rearrangement uses TRBV6-4 and TRBJ2-2, with 8 positions matching TRBD1. The CDR3 totals 13 residues. V shed 5 bases and J 6 bases; nucleotides not matched to a gene: 2. CDR1 is MRHNA, CDR2 SNTAGT, per germline. The CDR3 DNA sequence: TGTGCCAGCAGTTCACAGGGGGCCGGGGAGCTGTTTTTT. This encodes CASSSQGAGELFF.

The chain uses TRBV2 and TRBJ2-7, with D perhaps TRBD1 (6 bases). V was clipped by 6 bases and J by 7 bases, with 22 bases between them. The germline gives CDR1 SNHLY, CDR2 FYNNEI. This CDR3 comprises 15 residues. Here the CDR3 reads CASRLTGQGLSEQYF. CDR3 DNA sequence: TGTGCCAGCAGGTTAACAGGGCAGGGGTTGAGTGAGCAGTACTTC.

The chain is built from TRBV7-3 and TRBJ2-1; 9 bases match TRBD1. This CDR3 has 15 residues. The V gene end was trimmed by 1 base and the J gene end by 4 bases; junction bases not matched to a gene: 2. The germline V gene has CDR1 SGHTA and CDR2 FQGTGA. CDR3 loop: CASSLMGTGYNEQFF. DNA for the CDR3: TGTGCCAGCAGCTTAATGGGGACAGGGTACAATGAGCAGTTCTTC.

This chain uses TRBV7-3 with TRBJ2-7; D not certain. The V end lost 2 bases, the J end lost 5 bases, and 10 bases lay between the germline ends. Germline V gives CDR1 SGHTA, CDR2 FQGTGA. This CDR3 has 13 amino acids. The CDR3 DNA is TGTGCCAGCAGCTTAGGGCCGATCGACGAGCAGTACTTC. Its protein is CASSLGPIDEQYF.

The chain has TRBV9 and TRBJ2-7, with 9 bases that match TRBD1. V lost 3 bases to trimming and J lost 2 bases; unmatched junction nucleotides: 3. Germline CDR1 is SGDLS and CDR2 is YYNGEE. The CDR3 is 14 residues long. The CDR3 loop reads CASSAGTGPYEQYF. Written as DNA, the CDR3 is TGTGCCAGCAGCGCCGGGACAGGGCCCTACGAGCAGTACTTC.